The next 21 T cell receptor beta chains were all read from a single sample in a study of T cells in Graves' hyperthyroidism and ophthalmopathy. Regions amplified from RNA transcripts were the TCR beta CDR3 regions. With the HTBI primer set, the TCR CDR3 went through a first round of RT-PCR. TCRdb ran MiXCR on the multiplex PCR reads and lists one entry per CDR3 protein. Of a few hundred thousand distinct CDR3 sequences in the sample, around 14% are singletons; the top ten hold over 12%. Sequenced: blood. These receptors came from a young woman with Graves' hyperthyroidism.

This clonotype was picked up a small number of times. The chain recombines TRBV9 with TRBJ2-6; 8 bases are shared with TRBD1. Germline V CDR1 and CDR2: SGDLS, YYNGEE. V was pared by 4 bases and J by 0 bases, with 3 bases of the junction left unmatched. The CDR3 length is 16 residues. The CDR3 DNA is TGTGCCAGCAGCCTTGACAGGGGCTCTGGGGCCAACGTCCTGACTTTC. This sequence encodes CASSLDRGSGANVLTF.

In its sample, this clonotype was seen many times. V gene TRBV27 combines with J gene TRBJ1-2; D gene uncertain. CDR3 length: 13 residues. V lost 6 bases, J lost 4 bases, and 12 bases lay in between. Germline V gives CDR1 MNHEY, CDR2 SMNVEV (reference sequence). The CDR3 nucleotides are TGTGCCAGCAGACCCGTGGGGTCCTATGGCTACACCTTC. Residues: CASRPVGSYGYTF.

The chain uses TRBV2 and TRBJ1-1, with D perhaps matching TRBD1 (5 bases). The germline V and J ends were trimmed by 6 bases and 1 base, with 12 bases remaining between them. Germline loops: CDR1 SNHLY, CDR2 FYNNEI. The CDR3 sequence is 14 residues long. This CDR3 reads CASRWGGWNTEAFF. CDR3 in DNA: TGTGCCAGCAGGTGGGGGGGTTGGAACACTGAAGCTTTCTTT.

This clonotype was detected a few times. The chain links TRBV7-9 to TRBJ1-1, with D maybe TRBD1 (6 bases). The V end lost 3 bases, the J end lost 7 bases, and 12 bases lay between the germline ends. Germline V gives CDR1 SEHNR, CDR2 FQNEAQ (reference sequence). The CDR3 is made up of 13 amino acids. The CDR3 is CASSLGTFGEAFF. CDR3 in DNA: TGTGCCAGCAGCTTGGGGACATTCGGTGAAGCTTTCTTT.

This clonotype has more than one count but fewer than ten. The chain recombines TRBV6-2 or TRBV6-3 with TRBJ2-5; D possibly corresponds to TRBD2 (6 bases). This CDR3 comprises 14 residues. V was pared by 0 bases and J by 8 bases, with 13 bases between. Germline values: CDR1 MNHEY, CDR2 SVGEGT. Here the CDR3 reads CASSYSGGLGTQYF. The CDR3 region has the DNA TGTGCCAGCAGTTACTCGGGAGGCTTAGGAACCCAGTACTTC.

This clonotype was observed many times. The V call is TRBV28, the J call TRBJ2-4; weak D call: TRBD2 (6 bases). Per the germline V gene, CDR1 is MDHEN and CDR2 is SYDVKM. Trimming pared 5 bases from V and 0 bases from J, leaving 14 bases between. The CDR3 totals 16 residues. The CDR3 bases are TGTGCCAGCAGTACCCCGGGACTGTTAGCCAAAAACATTCAGTACTTC. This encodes CASSTPGLLAKNIQYF.

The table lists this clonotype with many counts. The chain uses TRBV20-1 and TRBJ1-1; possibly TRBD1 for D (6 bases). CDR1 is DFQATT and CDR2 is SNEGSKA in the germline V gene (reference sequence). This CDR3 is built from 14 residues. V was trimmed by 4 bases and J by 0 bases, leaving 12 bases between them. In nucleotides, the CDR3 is TGCAGTGCTACCCGGACAGATATGAACACTGAAGCTTTCTTT. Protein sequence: CSATRTDMNTEAFF.

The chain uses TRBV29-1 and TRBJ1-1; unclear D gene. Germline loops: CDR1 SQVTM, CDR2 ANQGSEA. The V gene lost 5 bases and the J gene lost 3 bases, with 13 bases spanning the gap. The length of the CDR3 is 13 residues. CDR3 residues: CSVYMERYTEAFF. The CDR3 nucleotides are TGCAGCGTTTACATGGAGCGATACACTGAAGCTTTCTTT.

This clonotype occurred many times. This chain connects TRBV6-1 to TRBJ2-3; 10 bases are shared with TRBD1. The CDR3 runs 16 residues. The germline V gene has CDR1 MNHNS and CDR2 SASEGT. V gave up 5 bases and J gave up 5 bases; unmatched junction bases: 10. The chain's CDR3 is CASSKWDRGQGDTQYF. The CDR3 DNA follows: TGTGCCAGCAGTAAATGGGACAGGGGCCAAGGAGATACGCAGTATTTT.

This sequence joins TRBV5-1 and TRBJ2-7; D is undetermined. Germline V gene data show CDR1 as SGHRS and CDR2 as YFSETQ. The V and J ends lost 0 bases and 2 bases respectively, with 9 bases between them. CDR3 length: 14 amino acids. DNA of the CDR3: TGCGCCAGCAGCTTGGAACTGAAGACCTACGAGCAGTACTTC. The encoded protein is CASSLELKTYEQYF.

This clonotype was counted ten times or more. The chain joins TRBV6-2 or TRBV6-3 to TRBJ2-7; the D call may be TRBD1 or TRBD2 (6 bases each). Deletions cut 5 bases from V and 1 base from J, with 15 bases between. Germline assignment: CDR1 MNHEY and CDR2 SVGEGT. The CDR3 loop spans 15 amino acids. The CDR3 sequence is CASSRRRGESYEQYF. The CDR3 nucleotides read TGTGCCAGCAGTCGTCGAAGGGGGGAGTCCTACGAGCAGTACTTC.

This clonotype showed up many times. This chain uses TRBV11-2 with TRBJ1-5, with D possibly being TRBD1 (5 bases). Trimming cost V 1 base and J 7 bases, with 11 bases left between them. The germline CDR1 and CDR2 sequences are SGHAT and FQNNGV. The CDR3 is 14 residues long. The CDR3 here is CASSLGGSNQPQHF. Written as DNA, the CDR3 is TGTGCCAGCAGCTTAGGGGGGTCCAACCAGCCCCAGCATTTT.

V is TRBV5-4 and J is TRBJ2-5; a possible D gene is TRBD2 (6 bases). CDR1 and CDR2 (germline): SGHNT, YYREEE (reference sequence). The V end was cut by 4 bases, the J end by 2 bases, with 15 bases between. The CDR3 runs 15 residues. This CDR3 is CASSRTGTGQETQYF. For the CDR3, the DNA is TGTGCCAGCAGCAGAACCGGGACTGGACAAGAGACCCAGTACTTC.

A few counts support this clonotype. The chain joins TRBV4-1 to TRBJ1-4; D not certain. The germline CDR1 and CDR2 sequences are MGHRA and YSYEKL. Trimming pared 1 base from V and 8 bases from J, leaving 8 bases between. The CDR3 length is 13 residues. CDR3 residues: CASSQVSWEKLFF. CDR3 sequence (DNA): TGCGCCAGCAGCCAAGTTAGCTGGGAAAAACTGTTTTTT.

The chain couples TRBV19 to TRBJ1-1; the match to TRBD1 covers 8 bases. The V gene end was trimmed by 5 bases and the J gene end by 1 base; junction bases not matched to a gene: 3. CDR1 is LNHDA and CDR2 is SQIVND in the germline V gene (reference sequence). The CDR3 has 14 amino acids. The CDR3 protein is CASSFGQGNTEAFF. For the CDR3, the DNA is TGTGCCAGTAGTTTCGGACAGGGGAACACTGAAGCTTTCTTT.

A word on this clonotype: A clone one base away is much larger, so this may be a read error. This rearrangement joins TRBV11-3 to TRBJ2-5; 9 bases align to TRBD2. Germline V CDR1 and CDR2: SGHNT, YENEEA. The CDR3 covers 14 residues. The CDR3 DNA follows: TGTGTCAGCAGTGTAGCGGGAGCACAAGAGACCCAGTACTTC. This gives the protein CVSSVAGAQETQYF. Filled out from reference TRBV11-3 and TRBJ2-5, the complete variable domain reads EAGVVQSPRYKIIEKKQPVAFWCNPISGHNTLYWYLQNLGQGPELLIRYENEEAVDDSQLPKDRFSAERLKGVDSTLKIQPAELGDSAVYLCVSSVAGAQETQYFGPGTRLLVL.

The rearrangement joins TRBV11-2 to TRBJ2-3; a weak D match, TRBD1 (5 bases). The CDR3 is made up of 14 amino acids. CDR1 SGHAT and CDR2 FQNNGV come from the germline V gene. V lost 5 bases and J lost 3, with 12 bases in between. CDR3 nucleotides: TGTGCCAGCAGCCCTCGAAAGGGGACAGATACGCAGTATTTT. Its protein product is CASSPRKGTDTQYF.

The CDR3 loop reads CASSQPQNYRDASYEQYF. In nucleotides, the CDR3 is TGTGCCAGCAGTCAACCTCAAAACTACCGGGACGCCTCCTACGAGCAGTACTTC. The chain employs TRBV7-9 and TRBJ2-7; either TRBD1 or TRBD2 may fit D (5 bases each). Germline V gene data show CDR1 as SEHNR and CDR2 as FQNEAQ (reference sequence). The CDR3 has 18 residues. The ends were cut back, 6 bases at V and 0 bases at J, with 24 bases in the middle.

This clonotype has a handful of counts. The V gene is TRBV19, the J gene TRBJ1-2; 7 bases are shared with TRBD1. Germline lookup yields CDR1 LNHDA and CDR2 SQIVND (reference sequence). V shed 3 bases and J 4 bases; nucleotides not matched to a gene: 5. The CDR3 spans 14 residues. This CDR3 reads CASSIRDRGYGYTF. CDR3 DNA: TGTGCCAGTAGTATTCGGGACAGAGGCTATGGCTACACCTTC.

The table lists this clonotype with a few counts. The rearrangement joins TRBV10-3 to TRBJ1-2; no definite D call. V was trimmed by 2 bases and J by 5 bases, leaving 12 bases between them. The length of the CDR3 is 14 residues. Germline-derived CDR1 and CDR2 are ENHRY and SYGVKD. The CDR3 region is CAISERYSRYGYTF. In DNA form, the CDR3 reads TGTGCCATCAGTGAGAGGTACAGTCGATATGGCTACACCTTC.

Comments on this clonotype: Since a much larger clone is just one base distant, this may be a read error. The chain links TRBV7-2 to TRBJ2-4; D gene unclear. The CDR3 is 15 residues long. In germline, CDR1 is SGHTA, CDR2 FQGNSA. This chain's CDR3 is CASSLDQVAKNIKYF. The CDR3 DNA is TGTGCCAGCAGCTTGGATCAGGTAGCCAAAAACATTAAGTACTTC.